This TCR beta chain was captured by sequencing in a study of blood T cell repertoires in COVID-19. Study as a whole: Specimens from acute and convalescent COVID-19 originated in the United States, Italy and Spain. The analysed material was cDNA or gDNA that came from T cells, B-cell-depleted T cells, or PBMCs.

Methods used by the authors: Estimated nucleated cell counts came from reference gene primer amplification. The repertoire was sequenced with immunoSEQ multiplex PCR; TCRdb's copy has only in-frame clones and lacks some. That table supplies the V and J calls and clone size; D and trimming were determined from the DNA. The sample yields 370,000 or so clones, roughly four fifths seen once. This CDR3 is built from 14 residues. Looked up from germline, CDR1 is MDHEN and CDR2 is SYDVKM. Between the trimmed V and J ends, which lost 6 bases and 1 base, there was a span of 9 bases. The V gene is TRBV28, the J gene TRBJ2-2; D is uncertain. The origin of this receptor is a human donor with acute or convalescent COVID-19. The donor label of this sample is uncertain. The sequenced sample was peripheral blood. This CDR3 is CASSPAWNTGELFF. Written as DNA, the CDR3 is TGTGCCAGCAGCCCCGCGTGGAACACCGGGGAGCTGTTTTTT.